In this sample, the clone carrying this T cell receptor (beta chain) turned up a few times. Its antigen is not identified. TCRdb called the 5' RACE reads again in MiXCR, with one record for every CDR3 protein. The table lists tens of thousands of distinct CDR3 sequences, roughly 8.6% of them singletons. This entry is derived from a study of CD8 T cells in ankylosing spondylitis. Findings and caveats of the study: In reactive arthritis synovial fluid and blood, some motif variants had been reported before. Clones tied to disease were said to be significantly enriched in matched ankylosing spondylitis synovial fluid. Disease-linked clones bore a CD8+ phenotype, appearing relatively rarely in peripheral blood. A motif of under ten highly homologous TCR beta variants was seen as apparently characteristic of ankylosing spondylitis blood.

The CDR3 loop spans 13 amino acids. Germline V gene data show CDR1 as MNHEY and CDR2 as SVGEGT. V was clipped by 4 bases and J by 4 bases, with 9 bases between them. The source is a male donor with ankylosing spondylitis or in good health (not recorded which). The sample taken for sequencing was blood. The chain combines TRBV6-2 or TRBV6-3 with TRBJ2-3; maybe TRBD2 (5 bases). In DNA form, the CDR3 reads TGTGCCAGCAGTTTGACGGGATCAGATACGCAGTATTTT. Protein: CASSLTGSDTQYF.